This T cell receptor (beta chain) is from a study of blood T cell repertoires in COVID-19. Trimming took off 1 base at V and 2 bases at J, with 7 bases between the two ends. The CDR3 has 13 amino acids. Per the germline V gene, CDR1 is SGHNT and CDR2 is YYREEE (reference sequence). Only in-frame clones appear in the TCRdb table, and some are missing; sequencing was by immunoSEQ multiplex PCR. The sample holds roughly 200,000 clones, more than 75% seen once. The chain is built from TRBV5-4 and TRBJ2-7, with D possibly being TRBD1 (6 bases). The TCR sequence derives from a woman in her late teens or twenties who had recovered from COVID-19. Sequenced input: peripheral blood. This CDR3 is CASSLQGTYEQYV. The CDR3 nucleotides are TGTGCCAGCAGCTTGCAGGGGACCTACGAGCAGTACGTC.